The 22 T cell receptor beta chains listed next were all sequenced from one sample in a study of cytomegalovirus exposure and HLA in healthy donors. Only in-frame clones appear in the TCRdb table, and some are missing; sequencing was by immunoSEQ multiplex PCR. The sample holds roughly 150,000 clones, around 90% seen once. Material: PBMCs. Receptors originate from a woman aged 18 to 35 in good health and CMV-seropositive.

V and J are TRBV19 and TRBJ2-1; 10 positions agree with TRBD2. The CDR3 runs 17 residues. The V gene end was trimmed by 6 bases and the J gene end by 1 base; junction bases not matched to a gene: 9. The V gene's germline CDR1 is LNHDA and CDR2 SQIVND (reference sequence). CDR3 bases: TGTGCCAGTAGGGAGATAGGACTAGCGGCTTCCTACAATGAGCAGTTCTTC. Residues: CASREIGLAASYNEQFF.

This chain links TRBV6-5 with TRBJ1-2, with TRBD1 matching 10 bases. Germline V gene sequence: CDR1 MNHEY, CDR2 SVGAGI. The CDR3 contains 14 residues. Unmatched junction bases numbered 2, after V lost 6 bases and J lost 1 base. Here the CDR3 DNA reads TGTGCCAGCAGGGGGACAGGGGATAACTATGGCTACACCTTC. This encodes CASRGTGDNYGYTF.

The chain combines TRBV6-5 with TRBJ1-1; perhaps TRBD1 as D (6 bases). Germline-derived CDR1 and CDR2 are MNHEY and SVGAGI. Trimming took off 6 bases at V and 8 bases at J, with 10 bases between the two ends. This CDR3 has 11 residues. CDR3 nucleotides: TGTGCCAGCAGAAAGGGGGGGGAAGCTTTCTTT. Its translation is CASRKGGEAFF.

The chain recombines TRBV5-1 with TRBJ2-3; TRBD2 agrees at 13 bases. Germline V gene sequence: CDR1 SGHRS, CDR2 YFSETQ. This CDR3 contains 16 residues. The ends lost 4 bases at V and 4 bases at J; junction bases unmatched: 6. CDR3 in DNA: TGCGCCAGCAGCGCGACTAGCGGGAGGTACGCAGATACGCAGTATTTT. Its protein is CASSATSGRYADTQYF.

This rearrangement joins TRBV9 to TRBJ2-5; D might be TRBD2 (5 bases). The germline V gene has CDR1 SGDLS and CDR2 YYNGEE. Trimming took 0 bases from V and 5 from J, leaving 14 bases between them. There are 15 residues in the CDR3. The CDR3 DNA follows: TGTGCCAGCAGCGTAGAAGGTGGGAGAAGGGAGACCCAGTACTTC. This gives the protein CASSVEGGRRETQYF.

The chain is built from TRBV7-9 and TRBJ2-7; 12 nucleotides align to TRBD2. Germline CDR1 and CDR2: SEHNR and FQNEAQ (reference sequence). The CDR3 is 15 amino acids. The V segment lost 1 base and the J segment 7 bases; nucleotides outside the gene matches: 5. The CDR3 coding sequence is TGTGCCAGCAGCTTAGGGGCTAGCGGGAGGGAAGAGCAGTACTTC. As protein: CASSLGASGREEQYF.

The CDR3 bases are TGTGCCAGCAGCGTAGCTAGCGGGAGATCGTACGAGCAGTACTTC. It encodes CASSVASGRSYEQYF. The J gene is TRBJ2-7, the V gene TRBV9; 10 bases align to TRBD2. V gave up 0 bases and J gave up 4 bases; unmatched junction bases: 4. This CDR3 is 15 amino acids long. CDR1 is SGDLS, CDR2 YYNGEE, per germline. The full variable domain, with the rest looked up from reference TRBV9 and TRBJ2-7, is DSGVTQTPKHLITATGQRVTLRCSPRSGDLSVYWYQQSLDQGLQFLIQYYNGEERAKGNILERFSAQQFPDLHSELNLSSLELGDSALYFCASSVASGRSYEQYFGPGTRLTVT.

V gene TRBV27 combines with J gene TRBJ1-5; 9 bases are shared with TRBD1. The length of the CDR3 is 18 residues. Unmatched junction bases numbered 10, after V lost 0 bases and J lost 4 bases. Germline CDR1 reads MNHEY; CDR2 reads SMNVEV (reference sequence). CDR3 region: CASSLSPQGAGGNQPQHF. CDR3 nucleotide sequence: TGTGCCAGCAGTTTATCGCCACAGGGGGCGGGTGGTAATCAGCCCCAGCATTTT.

V usage is TRBV6-5 and J usage is TRBJ2-1; 11 bases match TRBD2. V gave up 7 bases and J gave up 9 bases; unmatched junction bases: 8. Germline CDR1 reads MNHEY; CDR2 reads SVGAGI. The CDR3 contains 14 residues. CDR3 region: CASKTSGSIGEQFF. In DNA form, the CDR3 reads TGTGCCAGCAAAACTAGCGGGAGCATCGGTGAGCAGTTCTTC.

The V call is TRBV18, the J call TRBJ2-2; D call uncertain. Trimming took 6 bases from V and 1 from J, leaving 9 bases between them. Germline V gene sequence: CDR1 KGHSH, CDR2 LQKENI. There are 14 residues in the CDR3. For the CDR3, the DNA is TGTGCCAGCTCCCCAACCAGGAACACCGGGGAGCTGTTTTTT. This codes for CASSPTRNTGELFF.

J is TRBJ2-7 and V is TRBV4-2; 11 positions agree with TRBD2. J gave up 4 bases and V 3 bases, and 8 bases lay outside the gene matches. There are 16 residues in the CDR3. Germline CDR1 and CDR2: LGHNA and YNFKEQ. The DNA of the CDR3 is TGTGCCAGCAGCCACTACCTAGCGGGAGGTGCATACGAGCAGTACTTC. Its protein product is CASSHYLAGGAYEQYF.

Points on this clone: The germline gene is not matched at one end of the junction; a read error may be the cause. The rearrangement joins TRBV25-1 to TRBJ1-2; no clear D. The CDR3 consists of 12 residues. Per the germline V gene, CDR1 is MGHDK and CDR2 is SYGVNS. The CDR3 DNA sequence: TGTGCCAGCCGTGATCGTAACTATGGCTACACCTTC. This gives the protein CASRDRNYGYTF.

This clone occurred many times. The chain combines TRBV11-2 with TRBJ2-7; TRBD2 matches 7 bases. The CDR3 runs 16 residues. V lost 2 bases to trimming and J lost 0 bases; unmatched junction nucleotides: 7. Germline V gene data show CDR1 as SGHAT and CDR2 as FQNNGV. The CDR3 DNA follows: TGTGCCAGCAGCTTACTCGTCGGGAGGCCCTCCTACGAGCAGTACTTC. This codes for CASSLLVGRPSYEQYF.

The chain recombines TRBV5-1 with TRBJ2-5; possibly TRBD1 for D (6 bases). The CDR3 contains 14 residues. CDR1 is SGHRS, CDR2 YFSETQ, per germline. Trimming stripped 4 bases from V and 1 base from J, with 11 bases between. In DNA form, the CDR3 reads TGCGCCAGCAGCCTAGGACAGTCCCAAGAGACCCAGTACTTC. It is translated as CASSLGQSQETQYF.

CDR3 coding DNA: TGCGCCAGCAGCTGGGGGGACTATGGCTACACCTTC. Translated, it gives CASSWGDYGYTF. V gene TRBV5-1 combines with J gene TRBJ1-2, with a possible D match to TRBD1 (5 bases). CDR3 length equals 12 residues. Between the trimmed V and J ends, which lost 3 bases and 3 bases, there was a span of 6 bases. Germline V CDR1 and CDR2: SGHRS, YFSETQ.

This chain joins TRBV28 and TRBJ2-1, with 8 bases that match TRBD2. Germline V gene lookup returns CDR1 MDHEN and CDR2 SYDVKM. This CDR3 is built from 15 residues. The J segment lost 3 bases and the V segment lost 3 bases, leaving 4 bases of the junction unmatched. The CDR3 protein is CASSLAGGFYNEQFF. The CDR3 DNA reads as TGTGCCAGCAGTTTGGCGGGAGGTTTCTACAATGAGCAGTTCTTC.

This sequence joins TRBV6-5 and TRBJ2-1; D is perhaps TRBD1 (6 bases). The germline gives CDR1 MNHEY, CDR2 SVGAGI. With 0 bases removed from V and 3 bases from J, the gap between germline ends came to 9 bases. The CDR3 sequence is 15 residues long. This chain's CDR3 is CASSYSLDSYNEQFF. The CDR3 bases are TGTGCCAGCAGTTACTCGTTGGACAGCTACAATGAGCAGTTCTTC.

This clone has just a few counts. In nucleotides, the CDR3 is TGTGCCATCAGTGAGTTTGGCGGAAGCTCCTACGAGCAGTACTTC. Translating gives CAISEFGGSSYEQYF. The rearrangement uses TRBV10-3 and TRBJ2-7; D not resolved. Germline V gene data show CDR1 as ENHRY and CDR2 as SYGVKD. The CDR3 is 15 residues long. The V and J ends lost 1 base and 0 bases respectively, with 10 bases between them.

In its sample, this clone was seen a few times. The CDR3: CASSPRFDHHGYTF. The CDR3 DNA follows: TGTGCCAGCAGCCCCCGGTTCGATCACCATGGCTACACCTTC. This chain uses TRBV27 with TRBJ1-2, with D unclear. The CDR3 length is 14 residues. Germline CDR1 reads MNHEY; CDR2 reads SMNVEV (reference sequence). V was pared by 6 bases and J by 6 bases, with 17 bases between.

This rearrangement joins TRBV28 to TRBJ2-5; D gene ambiguous. Trimming shortened V by 2 bases and J by 3 bases, and 7 bases separated the two germline ends. The CDR3 runs 13 residues. Germline V gene data show CDR1 as MDHEN and CDR2 as SYDVKM. The DNA for the CDR3 is TGTGCCAGCAGTTTACTGGTAGAAGAGACCCAGTACTTC. This translates into CASSLLVEETQYF.

A few counts support this clone. This clone may be a read error of a much larger clone one base away. Other DNA variants within this sample encode the same CDR3. The CDR3: CASSLGTSNEQFF. The CDR3 coding sequence is TGCGCCAGCAGCTTGGGTACTTCCAATGAGCAGTTCTTC. The chain has TRBV5-1 and TRBJ2-1, with D uncertain. The CDR3 totals 13 residues. V lost 0 bases to trimming and J lost 6 bases, with 7 bases between them. Germline CDR1 and CDR2: SGHRS and YFSETQ. Using reference TRBV5-1 and TRBJ2-1 for the parts outside the CDR3, the full variable domain is KAGVTQTPRYLIKTRGQQVTLSCSPISGHRSVSWYQQTPGQGLQFLFEYFSETQRNKGNFPGRFSGRQFSNSRSEMNVSTLELGDSALYLCASSLGTSNEQFFGPGTRLTVL.

The chain links TRBV5-1 to TRBJ2-5; D unclear. V lost 0 bases and J lost 4, with 13 bases in between. Germline V gives CDR1 SGHRS, CDR2 YFSETQ. CDR3 length: 15 amino acids. CDR3 DNA: TGCGCCAGCAGCTTGGGGCAGGTTCCCTTAGAGACCCAGTACTTC. Translation gives CASSLGQVPLETQYF.